The 28 T cell receptor beta chains given below trace back to one sample, sequenced in a study of blood T cell repertoires in COVID-19. The method was immunoSEQ multiplex PCR; TCRdb's version includes in-frame clones alone and lacks a portion of them. The table records under 65,000 clones, roughly 82% of them present only once. The source material was peripheral blood. These receptors all come from a woman aged 55-69 years with acute or convalescent COVID-19.

The chain employs TRBV7-2 and TRBJ1-2; no firm D call. CDR3 length: 13 residues. The germline CDR1 and CDR2 sequences are SGHTA and FQGNSA. V was clipped by 1 base and J by 7 bases, with 10 bases between them. CDR3 in amino acids: CASSLDGEGGYTF. The CDR3 DNA is TGTGCCAGCAGCTTAGACGGGGAGGGTGGCTACACCTTC.

V is TRBV12-3 or TRBV12-4 and J is TRBJ1-6; D is undetermined. V was shortened by 4 bases and J by 7 bases, with 5 bases between the two germline ends. The length of the CDR3 is 12 residues. CDR3: CASSSGNSPLHF. The CDR3 DNA sequence: TGTGCCAGCAGTTCGGGGAATTCACCCCTCCACTTT.

The chain is built from TRBV7-8 and TRBJ1-5; 8 positions match TRBD1. V was clipped by 2 bases and J by 3 bases; unmatched bases: 6. The CDR3 sequence is 16 residues long. CDR1 is SGHVS, CDR2 FQNEAQ, per germline. Here the CDR3 DNA reads TGTGCCAGCAGCTTATTTTGGGGACAGGACAATCAGCCCCAGCATTTT. This translates into CASSLFWGQDNQPQHF.

The J gene is TRBJ1-6, the V gene TRBV4-1; D call uncertain. Germline-derived CDR1 and CDR2 are MGHRA and YSYEKL. The CDR3 runs to 16 residues. The V end was cut by 0 bases, the J end by 4 bases, with 10 bases between. The CDR3 here is CASSQDTLAYNSPLHF. In DNA form, the CDR3 reads TGCGCCAGCAGCCAAGATACCTTAGCATATAATTCACCCCTCCACTTT.

The rearrangement joins TRBV30 to TRBJ1-6; maybe TRBD1 (5 bases). Trimming shortened V by 6 bases and J by 7 bases, and 16 bases separated the two germline ends. The CDR3 extends over 14 amino acids. Germline V lookup: CDR1 GTSNPN, CDR2 SVGIG (reference sequence). Written as DNA, the CDR3 is TGTGCCTGTCCCCGGGGACTAGGGAATTCACCCCTCCACTTT. Encoded protein: CACPRGLGNSPLHF.

This chain joins TRBV30 and TRBJ2-5; TRBD2 is a possible D gene (6 bases). CDR3 size: 14 residues. Per the germline V gene, CDR1 is GTSNPN and CDR2 is SVGIG (reference sequence). V was shortened by 0 bases and J by 0 bases, with 8 bases between the two germline ends. The chain's CDR3 is CAWSVGGNQETQYF. Written as DNA, the CDR3 is TGTGCCTGGAGTGTAGGCGGGAACCAAGAGACCCAGTACTTC. Based on the CDR3 plus reference TRBV30 and TRBJ2-5, the full variable domain is SQTIHQWPATLVQPVGSPLSLECTVEGTSNPNLYWYRQAAGRGLQLLFYSVGIGQISSEVPQNLSASRPQDRQFILSSKKLLLSDSGFYLCAWSVGGNQETQYFGPGTRLLVL.

The chain combines TRBV7-9 with TRBJ1-4; D is uncertain. Per the germline V gene, CDR1 is SEHNR and CDR2 is FQNEAQ (reference sequence). The V gene lost 3 bases and the J gene lost 8 bases, with 13 bases spanning the gap. The CDR3 extends over 14 amino acids. The CDR3 is CASSFFGREEKLFF. Written as DNA, the CDR3 is TGTGCCAGCAGCTTTTTTGGGAGGGAGGAAAAACTGTTTTTT.

This chain links TRBV9 with TRBJ1-6, with D possibly being TRBD1 (5 bases). This CDR3 comprises 15 residues. The germline gives CDR1 SGDLS, CDR2 YYNGEE. Trimming pared 2 bases from V and 7 bases from J, leaving 13 bases between. The CDR3 here is CASSVGPGMNSPLHF. In DNA, the CDR3 is TGTGCCAGCAGCGTGGGGCCAGGGATGAATTCACCCCTCCACTTT.

J is TRBJ1-2 and V is TRBV15; TRBD1 matches 9 bases. CDR1 is LNHNV and CDR2 is YYDKDF in the germline V gene (reference sequence). The V gene end was trimmed by 2 bases and the J gene end by 0 bases; junction bases not matched to a gene: 7. The CDR3 consists of 17 residues. As DNA, the CDR3 is TGTGCCACCAGCAGAAGGGACAGGGCCCCTCCTAACTATGGCTACACCTTC. Translated: CATSRRDRAPPNYGYTF.

The V gene is TRBV30, the J gene TRBJ2-3, with 8 bases lining up with TRBD2. Germline CDR1 reads GTSNPN; CDR2 reads SVGIG (reference sequence). Germline trimming cut 5 bases from V and 10 bases from J; bases unmatched to any gene: 8. The length of the CDR3 is 12 residues. The CDR3 region has the DNA TGTGCCTGGGACTCGGGAGGGGGTGCGCAGTATTTT. Translating gives CAWDSGGGAQYF.

This clone has more than one count but fewer than ten. The chain uses TRBV9 and TRBJ1-3, with D perhaps matching TRBD1 (5 bases). Trimming removed 0 bases at V and 3 bases at J, with 13 bases between. This CDR3 has 16 amino acids. Germline V gene lookup returns CDR1 SGDLS and CDR2 YYNGEE. The DNA for the CDR3 is TGTGCCAGCAGCGTAGAGAATTTCCAGGGTGGAAACACCATATATTTT. It is translated as CASSVENFQGGNTIYF.

This rearrangement joins TRBV1 to TRBJ1-6. TRBV1 is annotated as a pseudogene. CDR3 length: 16 residues. CDR3 DNA: TGCACCAGCAGCCAAGAAGTCTTTCCCCGGAATTCACCCCTCCACTTT. This encodes CTSSQEVFPRNSPLHF.

The chain links TRBV5-1 to TRBJ1-4; no definite D call. Between the trimmed V and J ends, which lost 1 base and 6 bases, there was a span of 10 bases. This CDR3 spans 14 amino acids. The germline V gene encodes CDR1 SGHRS and CDR2 YFSETQ. As DNA, the CDR3 is TGCGCCAGCAGCTTGTCCCCGAGGGATGAAAAACTGTTTTTT. It encodes CASSLSPRDEKLFF.

The CDR3 DNA is TGTGCCAGCAGTGAAGCAGGGCGGGTCCAGCCCCAGCATTTT. Its translation: CASSEAGRVQPQHF. The V call is TRBV6-1, the J call TRBJ1-5, with D unclear. This CDR3 region has 14 residues. From germline, CDR1 is MNHNS and CDR2 SASEGT. V shed 0 bases and J shed 7 bases, with 10 bases lying between them.

This clone was found once. The chain is built from TRBV7-8 and TRBJ2-3, with 10 bases identical to TRBD2. The germline gives CDR1 SGHVS, CDR2 FQNEAQ. J lost 2 bases, V lost 5 bases, and 4 bases had no gene match. This CDR3 has 15 amino acids. DNA of the CDR3: TGTGCCAGCAGCCAGCTAGCGGGGGTCACAGATACGCAGTATTTT. Encoded protein: CASSQLAGVTDTQYF.

This clone was detected once. The chain employs TRBV7-6 and TRBJ2-2; perhaps TRBD1 as D (6 bases). V shed 1 base and J shed 5 bases, with 8 bases lying between them. Germline-derived CDR1 and CDR2 are SGHVS and FNYEAQ. This CDR3 contains 14 residues. CDR3 protein: CASSLGTETGELFF. DNA for the CDR3: TGTGCCAGCAGCTTAGGGACAGAGACCGGGGAGCTGTTTTTT.

The chain uses TRBV27 and TRBJ1-6, with 9 bases lining up with TRBD1. This CDR3 has 14 amino acids. Unmatched junction bases numbered 7, after V lost 6 bases and J lost 10 bases. CDR1 and CDR2 from the germline V gene are MNHEY and SMNVEV (reference sequence). CDR3 protein: CASRSGTGPSPLHF. The CDR3 DNA reads as TGTGCCAGCAGGTCCGGGACAGGGCCATCACCCCTCCACTTT.

V usage is TRBV9 and J usage is TRBJ2-3; the D gene is possibly TRBD2 (7 bases). The germline V and J ends were trimmed by 5 bases and 1 base, with 11 bases remaining between them. The germline gives CDR1 SGDLS, CDR2 YYNGEE. This CDR3 contains 14 residues. In DNA, the CDR3 is TGTGCCAGCAGAACAGGGAGGGGCACAGATACGCAGTATTTT. Protein product: CASRTGRGTDTQYF.

The V gene is TRBV18, the J gene TRBJ1-2; D unresolved. The CDR3 extends over 12 amino acids. Germline V gives CDR1 KGHSH, CDR2 LQKENI. V was pared by 3 bases and J by 7 bases, with 9 bases between. CDR3 residues: CASSPEPGGYTF. The DNA of the CDR3 is TGTGCCAGCTCACCTGAGCCGGGTGGCTACACCTTC.

The J gene is TRBJ2-1, the V gene TRBV5-1; no definite D call. Trimming took 1 base from V and 6 from J, leaving 8 bases between them. CDR1 is SGHRS, CDR2 YFSETQ, per germline. The CDR3 is 13 amino acids. CDR3 sequence (DNA): TGCGCCAGCAGCTTGTTTGGCTCCAATGAGCAGTTCTTC. Translation: CASSLFGSNEQFF.

This clone was counted once. This chain joins TRBV7-2 and TRBJ2-7; D may be TRBD2 (7 bases). The CDR3 covers 14 residues. Trimming shortened V by 7 bases and J by 0 bases, and 13 bases separated the two germline ends. Germline V gene sequence: CDR1 SGHTA, CDR2 FQGNSA. CDR3 amino acids: CASKEGGASYEQYF. CDR3 in DNA: TGTGCCAGCAAAGAGGGGGGGGCCTCCTACGAGCAGTACTTC.

This clone was observed a handful of times. This chain connects TRBV5-6 to TRBJ1-1; D uncertain. V gave up 4 bases and J gave up 4 bases, with 17 bases separating them. The CDR3 is 15 residues long. Germline assignment: CDR1 SGHDT and CDR2 YYEEEE. The CDR3 spells CASSTAGGFGTEAFF. The DNA of the CDR3 is TGTGCCAGCAGCACGGCCGGAGGTTTCGGCACTGAAGCTTTCTTT.

The chain uses TRBV5-1 and TRBJ2-7; TRBD1 might be the D (6 bases). Germline-derived CDR1 and CDR2 are SGHRS and YFSETQ. V gave up 4 bases and J gave up 4 bases, with 15 bases separating them. This CDR3 is 14 amino acids long. For the CDR3, the DNA is TGCGCCAGCAGCCTGGCTGAAGGGGGTTACGAGCAGTACTTC. Translated, it gives CASSLAEGGYEQYF.

This chain uses TRBV9 with TRBJ1-1; the D is unclear. CDR1 is SGDLS, CDR2 YYNGEE, per germline. The V end was cut by 3 bases, the J end by 2 bases, with 20 bases between. CDR3 size: 17 residues. The chain's CDR3 is CASSELGKGGRNTEAFF. The CDR3 DNA follows: TGTGCCAGCAGCGAATTGGGAAAGGGAGGACGTAACACTGAAGCTTTCTTT.

The chain joins TRBV3-1 (or the pseudogene TRBV3-2) to TRBJ2-2, with 9 bases identical to TRBD1. This CDR3 is 15 amino acids long. The V segment lost 8 bases and the J segment 7 bases; nucleotides outside the gene matches: 11. Germline CDR1 reads LGHDT; CDR2 reads YNNKEL (reference sequence). Written as DNA, the CDR3 is TGTGCCAGCTGGACAGGGGAAATGGGGCACGGGGAGCTGTTTTTT. This encodes CASWTGEMGHGELFF.

The chain combines TRBV5-6 with TRBJ2-2, with D perhaps matching TRBD1 (5 bases). The germline V gene encodes CDR1 SGHDT and CDR2 YYEEEE. This CDR3 is built from 15 residues. Between the trimmed V and J ends, which lost 4 bases and 4 bases, there was a span of 14 bases. For the CDR3, the DNA is TGTGCCAGCAGCACCCCAGGGTGGGGCACCGGGGAGCTGTTTTTT. It specifies CASSTPGWGTGELFF.

This clone turned up a few times. The chain is built from TRBV5-6 and TRBJ1-2, with 9 positions matching TRBD1. CDR3 size: 15 residues. The junction had 7 bases not matched to a gene; V was cut back by 4 bases and J by 3 bases. CDR1 and CDR2 (germline): SGHDT, YYEEEE. The CDR3, as DNA: TGTGCCAGCAGCCGAAGGACAGGGGTGCACTATGGCTACACCTTC. It codes for CASSRRTGVHYGYTF.

This chain connects TRBV7-3 to TRBJ2-1, with 11 bases lining up with TRBD2. This CDR3 is built from 15 residues. The J segment lost 7 bases and the V segment lost 3 bases, leaving 5 bases of the junction unmatched. CDR1 is SGHTA and CDR2 is FQGTGA in the germline V gene. This CDR3 reads CASSLVAGGLNEQFF. CDR3 in DNA: TGTGCCAGCAGCTTGGTAGCGGGGGGGCTTAATGAGCAGTTCTTC.